This is a list of T cell receptor beta chains from one sample in a study of blood T cell repertoires in COVID-19. Here immunoSEQ multiplex PCR was the method, and the copy in TCRdb shows in-frame clones only, minus some. The table records approximately 200,000 clones, around 90% of them present only once. Input material: PBMCs or T cells enriched from blood (not recorded which). These receptors were taken from a man aged 25-45 years who had recovered from COVID-19. Each CDR3 is given with its conserved first and last residue. A D gene is named only where the DNA matches it firmly. Clone size is shown for a subset of rows, as once, few, many or a class of expanded clone.

J	D	size	V	DNA	CDR3
TRBJ1-1	-	-	TRBV28	TGTGCCAGCAGTGTCGAGGGCTTGACTGAAGCTTTCTTT	CASSVEGLTEAFF
TRBJ1-1	-	-	TRBV5-5	TGTGCCAGCAGCCAGAGGGTGGTGAACACTGAAGCTTTCTTT	CASSQRVVNTEAFF
TRBJ1-1	-	-	TRBV11-2	TGTGCCAGCAGGTCTCTTGCAGAAAGGGGGGGGAACACTGAAGCTTTCTTT	CASRSLAERGGNTEAFF
TRBJ1-3	TRBD1	few	TRBV6-5	TGTGCCAGCACGAGGACAGGGGGTGGAAACACCATATATTTT	CASTRTGGGNTIYF
TRBJ1-4	TRBD1	-	TRBV3-1/TRBV3-2	TGTGCCAGCAGCCAGGGACAGATTAATGAAAAACTGTTTTTT	CASSQGQINEKLFF
TRBJ2-3	-	-	TRBV7-2	TGTGCCAGCAGCTACTCAGGGGGCACAGATACGCAGTATTTT	CASSYSGGTDTQYF
TRBJ2-3	-	once	TRBV27	TGTGCCAGCAGTCGAGCTCTAGTTTTCCCAACAGATACGCAGTATTTT	CASSRALVFPTDTQYF
TRBJ1-1	TRBD1	once	TRBV6-2/TRBV6-3	TGTGCCAGCAGTTCCCGGGGACAGGGGTACACTGAAGCTTTCTTT	CASSSRGQGYTEAFF
TRBJ1-5	-	-	TRBV28	TGTGCCAGCCGAAACGGGGGAGACGGTCAGCCCCAGCATTTT	CASRNGGDGQPQHF
TRBJ1-2	-	once	TRBV2	TGTGCCAGCAGCAACAGGGATTTCTTGGGTGGCTACACCTTC	CASSNRDFLGGYTF
TRBJ2-1	-	-	TRBV29-1	TGCAGCGTTGAAGGTGGGCAGATATATAACAATGAGCAGTTCTTC	CSVEGGQIYNNEQFF
TRBJ1-1	-	-	TRBV19	TGTGCCAGTAGTAAGGGGGTCATGAACACTGAAGCTTTCTTT	CASSKGVMNTEAFF
TRBJ2-7	-	-	TRBV4-3	TGCGCCAGCAGCCAAGAGCGGGGGCGGTTCTACGAGCAGTACTTC	CASSQERGRFYEQYF
TRBJ2-5	TRBD2	-	TRBV30	TGTGCCTGGAGTTTAAGAGGGGCGACGGGGGGGCTCCCCAAGTGTCCCCAGTACTTC	CAWSLRGATGGLPKCPQYF
TRBJ1-5	-	-	TRBV19	TGTGCCAGTAGTCCCGTGACAGCAAGCAATCAGCCCCAGCATTTT	CASSPVTASNQPQHF
TRBJ1-1	TRBD1	-	TRBV25-1	TGTGCCAGCAGTGAGTACAGGGGCGAGAACACTGAAGCTTTCTTT	CASSEYRGENTEAFF
TRBJ2-3	-	-	TRBV12-3/TRBV12-4	TGTGCCAGCAGATCTACGGGAACAGATACGCAGTATTTT	CASRSTGTDTQYF
TRBJ2-1	TRBD2	-	TRBV4-1	TGCGCCAGCAGCTCCCATCACTCAGCGGGAGGTTACAATGAGCAGTTCTTC	CASSSHHSAGGYNEQFF